This TCR beta chain derives from a study of T-cell reconstitution after alpha-beta-depleted transplantation in children. Using unique molecular identifiers, the investigators prepared the TCRbeta library. TCRdb called the PCR reads again in MiXCR, with one record for every CDR3 protein. Counted here are fewer than 550,000 distinct CDR3 sequences, about 10% occurring once; the ten biggest clones make up about 15%. The germline CDR1 and CDR2 sequences are SQVTM and ANQGSEA. Trimming removed 5 bases from V and 5 bases from J; junction bases left unmatched: 7. This CDR3 region has 13 residues. Study-level points and caveats: Among T cells one year after transplant, newly produced cells accounted for most counts and diversity. The origin of high day-60 TCRbeta diversity in some patients lay in surviving recipient T cells and thymic progenitors. Where alpha-beta T cells came from about two months after transplant was reportedly several hundred expanded graft clones.

Regarding this clonotype: Its antigen is not known.

The sequenced sample was PBMCs, mostly from graft donor cells, obtained 180 days after TCRalphabeta/CD19-depleted stem cell transplant. The receptor's source is a female patient aged 2 to 10 who had a stem cell transplant for aplastic anemia, so the T cells may come from the graft donor. The V gene is TRBV29-1, the J gene TRBJ1-2; 8 positions match TRBD1. CDR3 sequence reads: CSVTGDRGYGYTF. The DNA for the CDR3 is TGCAGCGTTACAGGAGACAGGGGTTATGGCTACACCTTC.